Presented here are 7 T cell receptor beta chains from one specimen sequenced in a study of T cell changes during pregnancy in multiple sclerosis. The data were produced by immunoSEQ multiplex PCR, yet TCRdb's version contains in-frame clones alone and is incomplete. This sample yields 42,000 or so clones, of which around nine tenths are seen a single time; over 0.85% belongs to the top ten. The specimen comprised CD4+ T cells from peripheral blood mononuclear cells, sampled after pregnancy. These receptors were collected from a female donor with multiple sclerosis, enrolled in a pregnancy study.

The chain recombines TRBV2 with TRBJ2-5; 12 nucleotides agree with TRBD2. Germline V CDR1 and CDR2: SNHLY, FYNNEI. Trimming at V came to 4 bases and at J to 3 bases, leaving 3 bases not matched to a gene. The CDR3 totals 15 residues. The CDR3 reads CASSVRLAGEETQYF. DNA of the CDR3: TGTGCCAGCAGTGTCAGACTAGCGGGGGAAGAGACCCAGTACTTC.

In this sample, this clone turned up once. This chain connects TRBV18 to TRBJ2-3; maybe TRBD1 (6 bases). Trimming shortened V by 4 bases and J by 0 bases, and 8 bases separated the two germline ends. Germline values: CDR1 KGHSH, CDR2 LQKENI. The CDR3 consists of 14 residues. CDR3 loop: CASSRTASTDTQYF. CDR3 bases: TGTGCCAGCTCACGGACAGCAAGCACAGATACGCAGTATTTT.

The rearrangement joins TRBV5-6 to TRBJ1-2; D ambiguous. CDR3 length: 14 amino acids. Germline V gene data show CDR1 as SGHDT and CDR2 as YYEEEE. The V end lost 2 bases, the J end lost 8 bases, and 16 bases lay between the germline ends. The CDR3 here is CASSFGTVPLGYTF. The CDR3 DNA reads TGTGCCAGCAGCTTCGGAACAGTCCCCCTCGGCTACACCTTC.

The chain couples TRBV5-1 to TRBJ1-3, with D unclear. The V end lost 5 bases, the J end lost 0 bases, and 6 bases lay between the germline ends. Germline lookup yields CDR1 SGHRS and CDR2 YFSETQ. There are 13 residues in the CDR3. CDR3 residues: CASSYSSGNTIYF. CDR3 bases: TGCGCCAGCAGTTACAGCTCTGGAAACACCATATATTTT.

The rearrangement joins TRBV7-9 to TRBJ1-4; the match to TRBD1 covers 7 bases. With 3 bases clipped from V and 2 bases from J, the junction kept 3 bases outside the gene matches. Germline-derived CDR1 and CDR2 are SEHNR and FQNEAQ (reference sequence). CDR3 length: 15 residues. The CDR3 region has the DNA TGTGCCAGCAGCTTGTCACAGGGGACTAATGAAAAACTGTTTTTT. Residues: CASSLSQGTNEKLFF.

This clone was seen a single time. The rearrangement joins TRBV30 to TRBJ1-2; tentatively, D is TRBD1 (6 bases). Germline loops: CDR1 GTSNPN, CDR2 SVGIG (reference sequence). Trimming cost V 4 bases and J 3 bases, with 6 bases left between them. This CDR3 spans 11 amino acids. CDR3 nucleotide sequence: TGTGCCTGGAACAGGGACTATGGCTACACCTTC. This sequence encodes CAWNRDYGYTF.

The chain carries TRBV5-1 and TRBJ1-1, with TRBD1 matching 9 bases. Germline-derived CDR1 and CDR2 are SGHRS and YFSETQ. The ends lost 0 bases at V and 2 bases at J; junction bases unmatched: 5. This CDR3 spans 16 amino acids. CDR3 sequence (DNA): TGCGCCAGCAGCTTGGTCCGGACAGGGGTAAACACTGAAGCTTTCTTT. Residues: CASSLVRTGVNTEAFF.